These T cell receptor beta chains were read from a single sample in a study of blood T cells in healthy people across ages. One entry per CDR3 protein, called by TCRdb with MiXCR from the 5' RACE reads. The data hold about 700,000 distinct CDR3 sequences, with about 30% observed a single time. Sequencing input: blood. The receptor set was obtained from a woman of 80 years or more in good health. CDR3s include the opening cysteine and the closing phenylalanine or tryptophan. Clone size is shown for a subset of rows, as once, few, many or a class of expanded clone.

many,TRBV6-6,TRBJ2-5,CASRPDWDLGTQYF
many,TRBV29-1,TRBJ2-5,CSGGREGQETQYF
.,TRBV19,TRBJ1-5,CATEDRKRGQPQHF
many,TRBV20-1,TRBJ2-7,CSASGTGIYEQYF
many,TRBV2,TRBJ2-3,CATLYRSSTDTQYF
many,TRBV6-6,TRBJ2-3,CASSGTTSTDTQYF
few,TRBV27,TRBJ1-5,CASSWTANNQPQHF
.,TRBV10-3,TRBJ1-1,CAISGGQENTEAFF
.,TRBV7-2,TRBJ2-7,CASSQSDRDYEQYF
.,TRBV12-3/TRBV12-4,TRBJ2-2,CATSDPAGDGLNTGELFF
.,TRBV6-2/TRBV6-3,TRBJ1-1,CASSSYITGTYEAFF
many,TRBV6-1,TRBJ1-2,CASSEALRGEWYGYTF
many,TRBV2,TRBJ2-7,CASSTSGWGGEQYF
.,TRBV20-1,TRBJ2-1,CSASSPGLAGSYNEQFF
.,TRBV24-1,TRBJ2-1,CATSDGGVYNEQFF
.,TRBV5-1,TRBJ2-5,CASSSYQETRYF
.,TRBV18,TRBJ2-5,CASSPSPPLGQGRETQYF
many,TRBV5-1,TRBJ2-3,CASSPNRPSTDTQYF